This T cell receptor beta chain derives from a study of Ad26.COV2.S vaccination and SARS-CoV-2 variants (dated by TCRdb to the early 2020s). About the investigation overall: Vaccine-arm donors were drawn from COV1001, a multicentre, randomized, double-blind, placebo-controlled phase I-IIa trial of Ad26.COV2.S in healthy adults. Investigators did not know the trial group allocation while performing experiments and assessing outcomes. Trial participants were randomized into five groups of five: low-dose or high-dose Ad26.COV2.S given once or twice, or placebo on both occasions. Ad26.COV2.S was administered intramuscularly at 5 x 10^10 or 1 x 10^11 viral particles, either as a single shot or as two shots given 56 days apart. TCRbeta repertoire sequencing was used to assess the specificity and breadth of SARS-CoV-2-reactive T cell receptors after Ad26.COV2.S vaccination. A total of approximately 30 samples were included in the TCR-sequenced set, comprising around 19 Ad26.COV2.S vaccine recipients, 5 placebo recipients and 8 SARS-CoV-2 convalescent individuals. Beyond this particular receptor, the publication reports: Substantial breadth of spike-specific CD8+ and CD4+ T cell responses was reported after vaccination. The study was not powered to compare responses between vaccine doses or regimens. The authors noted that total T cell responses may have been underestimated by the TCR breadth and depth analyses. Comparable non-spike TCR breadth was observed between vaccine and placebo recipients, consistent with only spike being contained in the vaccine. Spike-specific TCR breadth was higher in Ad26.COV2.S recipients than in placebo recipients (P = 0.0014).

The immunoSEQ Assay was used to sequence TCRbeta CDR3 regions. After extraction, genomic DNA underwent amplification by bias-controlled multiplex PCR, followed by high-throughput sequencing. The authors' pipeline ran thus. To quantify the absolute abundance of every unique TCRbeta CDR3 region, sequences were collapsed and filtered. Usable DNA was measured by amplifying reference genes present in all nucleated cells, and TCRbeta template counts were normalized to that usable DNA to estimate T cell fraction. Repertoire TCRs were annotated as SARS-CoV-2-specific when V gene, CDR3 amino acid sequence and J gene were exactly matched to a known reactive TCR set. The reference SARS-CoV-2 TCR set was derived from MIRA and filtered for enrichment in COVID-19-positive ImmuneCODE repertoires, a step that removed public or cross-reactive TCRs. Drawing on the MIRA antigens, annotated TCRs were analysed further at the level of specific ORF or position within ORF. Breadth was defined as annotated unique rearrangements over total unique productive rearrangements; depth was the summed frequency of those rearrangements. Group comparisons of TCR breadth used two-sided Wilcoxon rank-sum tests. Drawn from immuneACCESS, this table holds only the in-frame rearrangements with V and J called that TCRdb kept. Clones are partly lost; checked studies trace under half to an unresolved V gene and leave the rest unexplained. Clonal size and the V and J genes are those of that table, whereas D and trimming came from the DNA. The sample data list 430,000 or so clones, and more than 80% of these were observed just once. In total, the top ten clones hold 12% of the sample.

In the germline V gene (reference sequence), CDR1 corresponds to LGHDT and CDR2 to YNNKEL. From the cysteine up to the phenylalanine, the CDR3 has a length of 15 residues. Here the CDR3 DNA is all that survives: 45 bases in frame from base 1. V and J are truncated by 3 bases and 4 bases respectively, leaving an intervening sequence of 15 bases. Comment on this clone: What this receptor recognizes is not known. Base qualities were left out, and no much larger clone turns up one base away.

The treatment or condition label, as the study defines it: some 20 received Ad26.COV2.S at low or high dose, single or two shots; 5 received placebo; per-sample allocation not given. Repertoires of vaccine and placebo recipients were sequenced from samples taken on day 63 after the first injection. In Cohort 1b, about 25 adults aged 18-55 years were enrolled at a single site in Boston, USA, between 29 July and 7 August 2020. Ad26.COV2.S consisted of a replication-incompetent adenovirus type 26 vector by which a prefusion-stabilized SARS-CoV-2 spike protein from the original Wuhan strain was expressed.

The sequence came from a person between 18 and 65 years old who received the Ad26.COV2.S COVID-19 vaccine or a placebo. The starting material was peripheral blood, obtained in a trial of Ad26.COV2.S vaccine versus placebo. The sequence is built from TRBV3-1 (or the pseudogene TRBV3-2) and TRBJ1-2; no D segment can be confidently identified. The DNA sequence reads TGTGCCAGCAGCCAGGAACCTTTGGGCGGCTATGGCTACACCTTC. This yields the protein CASSQEPLGGYGYTF.